This T cell receptor beta chain was captured by sequencing in a study of shared clonotypes between healthy human individuals. Donors had no recently reported acute infections or vaccinations and were HIV-negative. The germline gives CDR1 MRHNA, CDR2 SNTAGT. The length of the CDR3 is 18 residues. The ends lost 6 bases at V and 5 bases at J; junction bases unmatched: 19. Genomic DNA of every subset was divided equally among multiple immunoSEQ plates. Source study methods: Junction-only immunoSEQ sequences carried no quality scores, so filtering differed. TCRdb keeps only in-frame clones here, not all; method: immunoSEQ multiplex PCR. The D gene and trimming were derived from the DNA, and the V and J assignments and clone size from that table. This table has about 470,000 clones, roughly 80% appearing once.

This receptor was identified in a woman between 35 and 50 years old in good health. Some clones in this sample may be carry-over from other donors' samples. The sample comprised PBMCs. The J gene is TRBJ2-7, the V gene TRBV6-4; 10 bases line up with TRBD2. Here the CDR3 reads CASRVSSSCSGRHDEQYF. The CDR3 nucleotides read TGTGCCAGCAGAGTCTCATCCTCTTGTAGCGGGAGGCACGACGAGCAGTACTTC.